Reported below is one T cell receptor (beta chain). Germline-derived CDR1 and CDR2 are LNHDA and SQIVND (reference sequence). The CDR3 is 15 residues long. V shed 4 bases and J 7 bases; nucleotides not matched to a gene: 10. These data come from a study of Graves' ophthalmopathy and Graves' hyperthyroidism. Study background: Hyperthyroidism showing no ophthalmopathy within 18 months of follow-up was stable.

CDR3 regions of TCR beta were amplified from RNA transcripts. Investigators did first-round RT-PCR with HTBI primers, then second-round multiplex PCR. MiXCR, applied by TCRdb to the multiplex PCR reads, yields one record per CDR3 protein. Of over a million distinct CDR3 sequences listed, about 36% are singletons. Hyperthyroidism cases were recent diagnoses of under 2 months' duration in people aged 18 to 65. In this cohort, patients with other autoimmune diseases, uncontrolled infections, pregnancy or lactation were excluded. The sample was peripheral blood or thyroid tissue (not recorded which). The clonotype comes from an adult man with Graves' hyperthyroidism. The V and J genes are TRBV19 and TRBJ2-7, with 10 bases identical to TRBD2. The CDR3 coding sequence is TGTGCCAGTAGTACCATTCTAGCGGGAGAAGTTGAGCAGTACTTC. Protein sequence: CASSTILAGEVEQYF.